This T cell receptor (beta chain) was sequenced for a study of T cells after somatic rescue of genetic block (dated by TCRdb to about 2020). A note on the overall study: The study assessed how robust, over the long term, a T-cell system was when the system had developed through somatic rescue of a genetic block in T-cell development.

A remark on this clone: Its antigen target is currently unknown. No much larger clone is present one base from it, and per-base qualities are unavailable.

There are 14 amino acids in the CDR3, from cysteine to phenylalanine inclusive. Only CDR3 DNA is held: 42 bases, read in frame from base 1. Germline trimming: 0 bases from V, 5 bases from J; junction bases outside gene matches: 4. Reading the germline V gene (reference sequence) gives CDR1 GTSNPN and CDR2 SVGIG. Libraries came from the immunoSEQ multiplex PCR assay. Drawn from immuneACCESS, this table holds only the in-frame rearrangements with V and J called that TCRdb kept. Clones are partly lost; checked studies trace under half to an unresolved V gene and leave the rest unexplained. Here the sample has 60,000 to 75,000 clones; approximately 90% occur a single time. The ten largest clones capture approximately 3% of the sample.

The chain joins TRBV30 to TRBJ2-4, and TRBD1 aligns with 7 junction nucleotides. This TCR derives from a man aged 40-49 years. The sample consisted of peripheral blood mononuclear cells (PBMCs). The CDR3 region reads CAWSVGGGQNIQYF. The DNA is TGTGCCTGGAGTGTAGGGGGCGGCCAAAACATTCAGTACTTC.